The 25 T cell receptor beta chains listed next were all sequenced from one sample in a study of healthy donors' naive CD4 and CD8 T cells. Each TCR library used 500 ng of total RNA and a linear amplification protocol. TCRdb fed the reads into MiXCR, producing one record per CDR3 protein. The sample has about 200,000 distinct CDR3 sequences, about 74% seen once. The specimen was naive CD4+ and CD8+ T cells sorted from blood, pooled from several donors. The receptors come from a pool of human donors in good health; the sample pools cells from several healthy donors.

This rearrangement joins TRBV29-1 to TRBJ2-5, with 10 bases that match TRBD1. V was pared by 7 bases and J by 3 bases, with 5 bases of the junction left unmatched. Germline CDR1 reads SQVTM; CDR2 reads ANQGSEA. The CDR3 is 13 residues long. CDR3 in DNA: TGCAGCGGCGAGGGACAGGGGAAAGAGACCCAGTACTTC. Protein: CSGEGQGKETQYF. The full variable domain, completed using reference TRBV29-1 and TRBJ2-5, is SAVISQKPSRDICQRGTSLTIQCQVDSQVTMMFWYRQQPGQSLTLIATANQGSEATYESGFVIDKFPISRPNLTFSTLTVSNMSPEDSSIYLCSGEGQGKETQYFGPGTRLLVL.

The chain employs TRBV2 and TRBJ2-3; 8 positions match TRBD2. Germline V gene data show CDR1 as SNHLY and CDR2 as FYNNEI. The trim removed 2 bases at V and 2 bases at J, leaving 6 bases unmatched. The CDR3 sequence is 16 residues long. The CDR3 protein is CASSERGLEITDTQYF. The CDR3 nucleotides are TGTGCCAGCAGTGAAAGGGGACTAGAAATCACAGATACGCAGTATTTT.

This clonotype appeared once. Here the CDR3 DNA reads TGTGCCAGCAGTGTCATTTCCGGGACGGGACCCTACGAGCAGTACTTC. Amino acid sequence: CASSVISGTGPYEQYF. This chain uses TRBV27 with TRBJ2-7; D is tentatively TRBD1 or TRBD2 (5 bases each). The germline V gene has CDR1 MNHEY and CDR2 SMNVEV (reference sequence). V was trimmed by 5 bases and J by 2 bases, leaving 19 bases between them. CDR3 length: 16 residues.

The chain links TRBV6-9 to TRBJ1-2, with TRBD1 matching over 7 bases. Trimming took 5 bases from V and 8 from J; bases not matched to a gene: 14. There are 15 residues in the CDR3. The germline V gene has CDR1 MNHGY and CDR2 SVAAGI. In DNA form, the CDR3 reads TGTGCCAGCAGTCGATCCTGGACAGGCTGGTGGGGCTACACCTTC. It translates to CASSRSWTGWWGYTF.

The CDR3 spells CSVRDRQETQYF. The CDR3 bases are TGCAGCGTAAGGGACAGACAAGAGACCCAGTACTTC. V and J are TRBV29-1 and TRBJ2-5; the match to TRBD1 covers 7 bases. Losses at the gene ends were 6 bases for V and 2 bases for J; bases not matched to a gene: 3. The CDR3 spans 12 residues. CDR1 and CDR2 from the germline V gene are SQVTM and ANQGSEA.

This clonotype was counted once. V is TRBV19 and J is TRBJ1-1; possible D gene TRBD1, 6 bases. Trimming left V 7 bases short and J 4 bases short, with 13 bases between. The CDR3 consists of 13 residues. Germline-derived CDR1 and CDR2 are LNHDA and SQIVND (reference sequence). CDR3 coding DNA: TGTGCCAGTATTCACAGGGACATCACTGAAGCTTTCTTT. It encodes CASIHRDITEAFF.

The rearrangement uses TRBV6-2 or TRBV6-3 and TRBJ2-1, with 11 bases lining up with TRBD2. Germline V gene data show CDR1 as MNHEY and CDR2 as SVGEGT. The CDR3 runs to 16 residues. The trim removed 5 bases at V and 5 bases at J, leaving 8 bases unmatched. The CDR3 here is CASSPLAGATHNEQFF. The DNA for the CDR3 is TGTGCCAGCAGTCCACTAGCGGGGGCAACACACAATGAGCAGTTCTTC.

The chain joins TRBV6-5 to TRBJ2-3; 8 nucleotides match TRBD1. V was clipped by 5 bases and J by 7 bases; unmatched bases: 11. CDR3 size: 15 residues. Germline V gene sequence: CDR1 MNHEY, CDR2 SVGAGI. CDR3 sequence (DNA): TGTGCCAGCAGTCCGGGGACAGGACCGAGAAATACGCAGTATTTT. This sequence encodes CASSPGTGPRNTQYF.

This clonotype was picked up a small number of times. CDR3 residues: CASSPTSVPSTDTQYF. For the CDR3, the DNA is TGTGCCAGCTCTCCGACTAGCGTACCTAGCACAGATACGCAGTATTTT. The chain links TRBV18 to TRBJ2-3, with 8 bases aligning to TRBD2. V shed 6 bases, J shed 0 bases, and the junction held 8 bases outside the gene matches. The germline V gene encodes CDR1 KGHSH and CDR2 LQKENI. The CDR3 has 16 amino acids.

This sequence joins TRBV30 and TRBJ2-1; no definite D call. V lost 3 bases and J 8 bases, leaving 17 bases between the germline ends. Germline assignment: CDR1 GTSNPN and CDR2 SVGIG (reference sequence). The CDR3 runs 14 residues. The CDR3 region is CAWSLASLVYEQFF. The CDR3 DNA reads TGTGCCTGGAGCTTGGCATCCCTAGTGTATGAGCAGTTCTTC.

V and J are TRBV12-3 or TRBV12-4 and TRBJ1-6; TRBD1 matches at 7 bases. The CDR3 sequence is 15 residues long. V lost 4 bases and J lost 10; bases outside the gene matches: 10. The CDR3 DNA reads TGTGCCAGCAGTTCTACCGGGACAGTCGGCTCACCCCTCCACTTT. Translation: CASSSTGTVGSPLHF.

The V and J genes are TRBV29-1 and TRBJ2-1; D perhaps matches TRBD1 (7 bases). Germline CDR1 is SQVTM and CDR2 is ANQGSEA. V gave up 6 bases and J gave up 6 bases, with 15 bases separating them. The CDR3 extends over 13 amino acids. As DNA, the CDR3 is TGCAGCGTCTACCCCAGGGGGGTCAATGAGCAGTTCTTC. It is translated as CSVYPRGVNEQFF.

The chain carries TRBV18 and TRBJ1-1; D call uncertain. V lost 5 bases and J 0 bases, leaving 7 bases between the germline ends. The germline gives CDR1 KGHSH, CDR2 LQKENI. The CDR3 contains 13 residues. The CDR3 sequence is CASSFELNTEAFF. DNA for the CDR3: TGTGCCAGCTCATTCGAACTGAACACTGAAGCTTTCTTT.

The V call is TRBV10-3, the J call TRBJ2-3, with a weak D call TRBD2 (6 bases). The CDR3 is 12 residues long. Trimming removed 9 bases at V and 2 bases at J, with 9 bases between. CDR1 and CDR2 from the germline V gene are ENHRY and SYGVKD. CDR3 DNA sequence: TGTGCCATGGGGACTGACACAGATACGCAGTATTTT. This gives the protein CAMGTDTDTQYF.

The V call is TRBV11-2, the J call TRBJ2-2; D uncertain. Deletions cut 3 bases from V and 2 bases from J, with 19 bases between. The CDR3 covers 18 residues. From germline, CDR1 is SGHAT and CDR2 FQNNGV. The CDR3 region is CASSLVVNWQDNTGELFF. The CDR3 bases are TGTGCCAGCAGCTTGGTCGTAAATTGGCAGGACAACACCGGGGAGCTGTTTTTT.

The rearrangement links TRBV29-1 to TRBJ2-6; D gene ambiguous. The CDR3 has 12 amino acids. Trimming cost V 4 bases and J 3 bases, with 4 bases left between them. Germline CDR1 SQVTM, CDR2 ANQGSEA. The CDR3 loop is CSVVLGANVLTF. In DNA form, the CDR3 reads TGCAGCGTTGTTCTTGGGGCCAACGTCCTGACTTTC.

This clonotype was picked up a small number of times. The rearrangement uses TRBV5-5 and TRBJ2-1; D not resolved. V lost 2 bases to trimming and J lost 8 bases, with 5 bases between them. The CDR3 runs 11 residues. The germline V gene encodes CDR1 SGHKS and CDR2 YYEKEE (reference sequence). CDR3 sequence (DNA): TGTGCCAGCAGCTTTGTGTATGAGCAGTTCTTC. Translating it yields CASSFVYEQFF.

This chain's CDR3 is CARPAPYEQYF. CDR3 nucleotide sequence: TGTGCCAGACCGGCCCCCTACGAGCAGTACTTC. J is TRBJ2-7 and V is TRBV6-5; D is ambiguous. Germline loops: CDR1 MNHEY, CDR2 SVGAGI. The CDR3 sequence is 11 residues long. The V end was cut by 9 bases, the J end by 2 bases, with 8 bases between.

This chain connects TRBV7-8 to TRBJ2-7, with 9 bases identical to TRBD2. CDR1 SGHVS and CDR2 FQNEAQ come from the germline V gene. Trimming took 3 bases from V and 0 from J; bases not matched to a gene: 6. The CDR3 is 16 residues long. The CDR3 nucleotides are TGTGCCAGCAGCTTTCCGCCTAGCGGGAACTCCTACGAGCAGTACGTC. Translation gives CASSFPPSGNSYEQYV.

This chain links TRBV19 with TRBJ1-2; 11 nucleotides line up with TRBD1. J was trimmed by 6 bases and V by 6 bases; bases with no gene match: 6. Germline CDR1 reads LNHDA; CDR2 reads SQIVND (reference sequence). The CDR3 runs to 14 residues. CDR3 amino acids: CASSPDRGHNGYTF. CDR3 DNA sequence: TGTGCCAGTAGCCCGGACAGGGGGCACAATGGCTACACCTTC.

The J gene is TRBJ2-7, the V gene TRBV29-1; D perhaps matches TRBD2 (5 bases). This CDR3 has 12 amino acids. V lost 4 bases to trimming and J lost 3 bases, with 10 bases between them. CDR1 and CDR2 (germline): SQVTM, ANQGSEA. The CDR3 DNA sequence: TGCAGCGTTGGTAGGGAGCACTACGAGCAGTACTTC. Translated, it gives CSVGREHYEQYF.

The chain is built from TRBV20-1 and TRBJ1-1, with a tentative D call TRBD1 (6 bases). Trimming took off 6 bases at V and 14 bases at J, with 22 bases between the two ends. The CDR3 totals 12 residues. From germline, CDR1 is DFQATT and CDR2 SNEGSKA (reference sequence). The CDR3 spells CSARKLTGASFF. The CDR3 DNA follows: TGCAGTGCCAGGAAATTGACAGGTGCTTCATTCTTT.

This rearrangement joins TRBV29-1 to TRBJ1-1; TRBD1 aligns across 11 bases. CDR1 and CDR2 from the germline V gene are SQVTM and ANQGSEA. Germline trimming cut 1 base from V and 3 bases from J; bases unmatched to any gene: 13. This CDR3 contains 18 residues. CDR3 residues: CSVEADRGRKGRDTEAFF. The CDR3 nucleotides are TGCAGCGTTGAAGCGGACAGGGGGCGAAAGGGCAGGGACACTGAAGCTTTCTTT.

This clonotype was found a few times. The chain uses TRBV30 and TRBJ1-5; 7 nucleotides align to TRBD1. From germline, CDR1 is GTSNPN and CDR2 SVGIG (reference sequence). The CDR3 consists of 14 residues. The J segment lost 2 bases and the V segment lost 2 bases, leaving 3 bases of the junction unmatched. CDR3 region: CAWSRGQGNQPQHF. CDR3 in DNA: TGTGCCTGGAGTCGCGGACAGGGCAATCAGCCCCAGCATTTT.

The genes are TRBV4-3 and TRBJ1-1, with 7 bases that match TRBD1. CDR3 length equals 14 residues. CDR1 and CDR2 (germline): LGHNA, YSLEER. The ends lost 1 base at V and 4 bases at J; junction bases unmatched: 3. CDR3 region: CASSQGQGGTEAFF. Here the CDR3 DNA reads TGCGCCAGCAGCCAAGGACAGGGTGGCACTGAAGCTTTCTTT.